This is a list of T cell receptor beta chains from one sample in a study of blood T cell repertoires in COVID-19. Data came from immunoSEQ multiplex PCR; TCRdb stores just in-frame clones and leaves some out. The sample includes 140,000 to 150,000 clones, 80% to 90% seen only once; the top ten take 1.7%. Sequenced: peripheral blood. The origin of the receptors is a woman aged 50 to 60 with acute or convalescent COVID-19. Both conserved end residues are part of each CDR3. The order of the fields is D gene, J gene, V gene, clone size, CDR3 protein, CDR3 DNA. The D gene is left open where the match is weak. Clone size is stated in some rows and not others, as once, few, many or a class when expanded.

D gene: TRBD1
J gene: TRBJ1-3
V gene: TRBV6-9
clone size: .
CDR3 protein: CASRQGASGNTIYF
CDR3 DNA: TGTGCCAGCAGACAGGGGGCATCTGGAAACACCATATATTTT

D gene: .
J gene: TRBJ2-1
V gene: TRBV5-1
clone size: .
CDR3 protein: CASSLDLPSSYNEQFF
CDR3 DNA: TGCGCCAGCAGCTTGGATCTTCCCAGCTCCTACAATGAGCAGTTCTTC

D gene: .
J gene: TRBJ2-7
V gene: TRBV5-1
clone size: .
CDR3 protein: CASSLIAGSVYEQYF
CDR3 DNA: TGCGCCAGCAGCTTGATCGCCGGGTCCGTCTACGAGCAGTACTTC

D gene: TRBD1
J gene: TRBJ1-1
V gene: TRBV19
clone size: .
CDR3 protein: CASSGTDLIDTEAFF
CDR3 DNA: TGTGCCAGTAGTGGGACAGATCTGATTGACACTGAAGCTTTCTTT

D gene: TRBD1
J gene: TRBJ1-2
V gene: TRBV27
clone size: .
CDR3 protein: CASRNRGPYGYTF
CDR3 DNA: TGTGCCAGCAGAAACAGGGGGCCGTATGGCTACACCTTC

D gene: .
J gene: TRBJ2-7
V gene: TRBV23-1
clone size: .
CDR3 protein: CASPLAARTYEQYF
CDR3 DNA: TGCGCCAGCCCACTCGCAGCGCGGACTTACGAGCAGTACTTC

D gene: .
J gene: TRBJ1-1
V gene: TRBV7-8
clone size: .
CDR3 protein: CASSLVEAFF
CDR3 DNA: TGTGCCAGCAGCTTAGTAGAGGCTTTCTTT

D gene: .
J gene: TRBJ2-5
V gene: TRBV5-1
clone size: .
CDR3 protein: CASSLNAGYQETQYF
CDR3 DNA: TGCGCCAGCAGCTTGAACGCCGGGTACCAAGAGACCCAGTACTTC

D gene: .
J gene: TRBJ1-2
V gene: TRBV19
clone size: .
CDR3 protein: CASSSRDRPSNYGYTF
CDR3 DNA: TGTGCCAGTAGTTCAAGAGACAGGCCTTCCAACTATGGCTACACCTTC

D gene: TRBD1
J gene: TRBJ2-7
V gene: TRBV19
clone size: .
CDR3 protein: CASSPTGTGAYEQYF
CDR3 DNA: TGTGCCAGTAGTCCCACCGGGACAGGGGCCTACGAGCAGTACTTC

D gene: .
J gene: TRBJ1-5
V gene: TRBV27
clone size: .
CDR3 protein: CASRWQFNQPQHF
CDR3 DNA: TGTGCCAGCCGATGGCAGTTCAATCAGCCCCAGCATTTT

D gene: .
J gene: TRBJ2-1
V gene: TRBV5-1
clone size: .
CDR3 protein: CASSLDGSSYNEQFF
CDR3 DNA: TGCGCCAGCAGCTTGGACGGTAGCTCCTACAATGAGCAGTTCTTC

D gene: TRBD2
J gene: TRBJ2-1
V gene: TRBV27
clone size: few
CDR3 protein: CASSPREARNEQFF
CDR3 DNA: TGTGCCAGCAGTCCCCGGGAGGCGCGGAATGAGCAGTTCTTC

D gene: .
J gene: TRBJ1-3
V gene: TRBV30
clone size: .
CDR3 protein: CAWSVESGNTIYF
CDR3 DNA: TGTGCCTGGAGTGTTGAGTCTGGAAACACCATATATTTT

D gene: .
J gene: TRBJ1-2
V gene: TRBV10-2
clone size: once
CDR3 protein: CASSERLGTGTF
CDR3 DNA: TGCGCCAGCAGTGAGAGGTTGGGCACAGGCACCTTC

D gene: TRBD1
J gene: TRBJ1-5
V gene: TRBV4-2
clone size: many
CDR3 protein: CASSQFSGTGTQPQHF
CDR3 DNA: TGTGCCAGCAGCCAATTCTCCGGGACAGGGACCCAGCCCCAGCATTTT

D gene: TRBD1
J gene: TRBJ2-7
V gene: TRBV7-8
clone size: .
CDR3 protein: CASSVDRGTTYEQYF
CDR3 DNA: TGTGCCAGCAGCGTCGACAGGGGAACAACCTACGAGCAGTACTTC

D gene: .
J gene: TRBJ1-1
V gene: TRBV27
clone size: .
CDR3 protein: CASSFGGQTEAFF
CDR3 DNA: TGTGCCAGCAGTTTCGGGGGGCAGACTGAAGCTTTCTTT

D gene: .
J gene: TRBJ2-7
V gene: TRBV5-4
clone size: .
CDR3 protein: CASSLIGYEQYF
CDR3 DNA: TGTGCCAGCAGCTTGATCGGCTACGAGCAGTACTTC

D gene: TRBD1
J gene: TRBJ2-7
V gene: TRBV6-1
clone size: .
CDR3 protein: CASSESSGTGDYEQYF
CDR3 DNA: TGTGCCAGCAGTGAGTCCTCCGGGACAGGGGACTACGAGCAGTACTTC

D gene: TRBD1
J gene: TRBJ1-3
V gene: TRBV10-3
clone size: .
CDR3 protein: CAISAGADRAHSYSGNTIYF
CDR3 DNA: TGTGCCATCAGTGCTGGGGCAGACAGGGCCCATAGCTACTCTGGAAACACCATATATTTT

D gene: .
J gene: TRBJ2-1
V gene: TRBV9
clone size: .
CDR3 protein: CASSVWSSYNEQFF
CDR3 DNA: TGTGCCAGCAGCGTGTGGAGCTCCTACAATGAGCAGTTCTTC

D gene: .
J gene: TRBJ1-3
V gene: TRBV7-3
clone size: once
CDR3 protein: CASSSGDGNTIYF
CDR3 DNA: TGTGCCAGCAGCTCCGGGGATGGAAACACCATATATTTT

D gene: TRBD1
J gene: TRBJ1-3
V gene: TRBV7-9
clone size: .
CDR3 protein: CASSHWDRGRDTIYF
CDR3 DNA: TGTGCCAGCAGCCACTGGGACAGGGGTAGGGACACCATATATTTT

D gene: .
J gene: TRBJ2-3
V gene: TRBV21-1
clone size: .
CDR3 protein: CASSNPGQGADTQYF
CDR3 DNA: TGTGCCAGCAGCAATCCGGGACAGGGTGCAGATACGCAGTATTTT

D gene: TRBD2
J gene: TRBJ2-3
V gene: TRBV7-9
clone size: once
CDR3 protein: CASSASGGILTDTQYF
CDR3 DNA: TGTGCCAGCAGCGCTAGCGGGGGGATCCTCACAGATACGCAGTATTTT

D gene: TRBD2
J gene: TRBJ2-1
V gene: TRBV3-1/TRBV3-2
clone size: .
CDR3 protein: CASSYDPPGLAGESSYNEQFF
CDR3 DNA: TGTGCCAGCAGCTACGACCCTCCGGGACTAGCGGGAGAAAGCTCCTACAATGAGCAGTTCTTC

D gene: TRBD1
J gene: TRBJ1-5
V gene: TRBV19
clone size: .
CDR3 protein: CASSLGQGNQPQHF
CDR3 DNA: TGTGCCAGTAGTCTGGGACAGGGTAATCAGCCCCAGCATTTT

D gene: TRBD1
J gene: TRBJ2-1
V gene: TRBV19
clone size: .
CDR3 protein: CASRPGQGASNEQFF
CDR3 DNA: TGTGCCAGTAGGCCGGGACAGGGGGCAAGTAATGAGCAGTTCTTC

D gene: .
J gene: TRBJ2-1
V gene: TRBV12-2
clone size: .
CDR3 protein: CASRAGEPEQFF
CDR3 DNA: TGTGCAAGTCGCGCAGGGGAGCCTGAGCAGTTCTTC

D gene: .
J gene: TRBJ1-6
V gene: TRBV4-2
clone size: .
CDR3 protein: CASSQAVNSPLHF
CDR3 DNA: TGTGCCAGCAGCCAAGCGGTGAATTCACCCCTCCACTTT

D gene: .
J gene: TRBJ2-7
V gene: TRBV28
clone size: .
CDR3 protein: CASSFPSTPGGRSSYEQYF
CDR3 DNA: TGTGCCAGCAGTTTTCCCTCTACCCCGGGGGGCCGTAGCTCCTACGAGCAGTACTTC

D gene: TRBD1
J gene: TRBJ2-7
V gene: TRBV2
clone size: once
CDR3 protein: CASRDGQGMRYEQYF
CDR3 DNA: TGTGCCAGCAGAGACGGACAGGGTATGCGCTACGAGCAGTACTTC

D gene: TRBD2
J gene: TRBJ2-1
V gene: TRBV7-2
clone size: once
CDR3 protein: CASSLGLAGTYNEQFF
CDR3 DNA: TGTGCCAGCAGCTTAGGGCTAGCGGGGACTTACAATGAGCAGTTCTTC

D gene: .
J gene: TRBJ2-7
V gene: TRBV7-9
clone size: .
CDR3 protein: CASSETETKGAQYF
CDR3 DNA: TGTGCCAGCAGCGAGACCGAAACTAAGGGAGCGCAGTACTTC

D gene: .
J gene: TRBJ1-5
V gene: TRBV7-2
clone size: .
CDR3 protein: CASSRTGPGGVRPQHF
CDR3 DNA: TGTGCCAGCAGCAGGACCGGACCCGGGGGGGTTCGGCCCCAGCATTTT

D gene: TRBD2
J gene: TRBJ2-2
V gene: TRBV19
clone size: .
CDR3 protein: CASRRTSGRETGELFF
CDR3 DNA: TGTGCCAGTAGGAGGACTAGCGGGAGGGAAACCGGGGAGCTGTTTTTT

D gene: .
J gene: TRBJ1-2
V gene: TRBV5-1
clone size: few
CDR3 protein: CASSAAGLNYGYTF
CDR3 DNA: TGCGCCAGCAGCGCCGCAGGGCTTAACTATGGCTACACCTTC

D gene: TRBD1
J gene: TRBJ1-1
V gene: TRBV19
clone size: .
CDR3 protein: CASSPQVGTGTRMNTEAFF
CDR3 DNA: TGTGCCAGTAGTCCTCAGGTAGGGACAGGGACCAGAATGAACACTGAAGCTTTCTTT

D gene: .
J gene: TRBJ2-5
V gene: TRBV5-8
clone size: .
CDR3 protein: CASSLGTVETQYF
CDR3 DNA: TGTGCCAGCAGCTTGGGAACAGTAGAGACCCAGTACTTC

D gene: TRBD1
J gene: TRBJ1-2
V gene: TRBV5-1
clone size: .
CDR3 protein: CASSLTQGEGYTF
CDR3 DNA: TGCGCCAGCAGCCTAACTCAGGGGGAAGGCTACACCTTC

D gene: TRBD2
J gene: TRBJ2-1
V gene: TRBV6-4
clone size: .
CDR3 protein: CASSAGTSGNNEQFF
CDR3 DNA: TGTGCCAGCAGTGCCGGGACTAGCGGGAACAATGAGCAGTTCTTC